One and the same sample provided the 30 T cell receptor beta chains below, sequenced in a study of shared clonotypes between healthy human individuals. The data were produced by immunoSEQ multiplex PCR, yet TCRdb's version contains in-frame clones alone and is incomplete. Of just over 2,000,000 clones listed, around 96% were seen once; the top ten hold about 1.1%. Selected positively for CCR7 and CD45RO-negative, naive CD8 cells excluded terminally differentiated effector memory CD45RA+ cells. The sequencing sample was made of naive CD8+ T cells sorted from blood. The receptor set was obtained from a man in his late teens or twenties in good health.

The gene calls are TRBV4-1 and TRBJ2-2, with D perhaps TRBD2 (5 bases). The CDR3 spans 14 residues. Trimming took off 2 bases at V and 7 bases at J, with 11 bases between the two ends. Per the germline V gene, CDR1 is MGHRA and CDR2 is YSYEKL. The DNA of the CDR3 is TGCGCCAGCAGCCAATTGGATGGGAGCGGGGAGCTGTTTTTT. This codes for CASSQLDGSGELFF.

This clone appeared a single time. This specimen includes other DNA sequences encoding the same CDR3. The chain carries TRBV30 and TRBJ1-5, with no clear D. V dropped 1 base and J dropped 2 bases, with 3 bases sitting between them. CDR1 and CDR2 (germline): GTSNPN, SVGIG (reference sequence). CDR3 size: 12 residues. The CDR3: CAWSGGNQPQHF. In DNA form, the CDR3 reads TGTGCCTGGAGTGGGGGCAATCAGCCCCAGCATTTT.

The rearrangement links TRBV25-1 to TRBJ1-2; no definite D call. This CDR3 region has 14 residues. Per the germline V gene, CDR1 is MGHDK and CDR2 is SYGVNS. Trimming shortened V by 7 bases and J by 3 bases, and 15 bases separated the two germline ends. The CDR3 here is CASTSAWGDYGYTF. The CDR3 nucleotides are TGTGCCAGCACTTCCGCCTGGGGAGACTATGGCTACACCTTC.

The chain has TRBV5-1 and TRBJ2-7; TRBD1 aligns across 9 bases. The V gene's germline CDR1 is SGHRS and CDR2 YFSETQ. The CDR3 is 14 amino acids. Trimming at V came to 4 bases and at J to 3 bases, leaving 5 bases not matched to a gene. CDR3 loop: CASSISTGGYEQYF. For the CDR3, the DNA is TGCGCCAGCAGCATATCGACAGGGGGCTACGAGCAGTACTTC.

CDR3 protein: CASSLDALGTDTQYF. Written as DNA, the CDR3 is TGTGCCAGCAGCTTGGACGCACTGGGCACAGATACGCAGTATTTT. This rearrangement joins TRBV7-9 to TRBJ2-3, with D uncertain. CDR1 and CDR2 from the germline V gene are SEHNR and FQNEAQ (reference sequence). Deletions cut 3 bases from V and 1 base from J, with 11 bases between. The CDR3 loop spans 15 amino acids. The full variable domain, its missing parts supplied by reference TRBV7-9 and TRBJ2-3, is DTGVSQNPRHKITKRGQNVTFRCDPISEHNRLYWYRQTLGQGPEFLTYFQNEAQLEKSRLLSDRFSAERPKGSFSTLEIQRTEQGDSAMYLCASSLDALGTDTQYFGPGTRLTVL.

This clone appeared a single time. Other DNA sequences in this sample translate to the same CDR3. This chain joins TRBV2 and TRBJ2-2; D call uncertain. In germline, CDR1 is SNHLY, CDR2 FYNNEI. Trimming took 3 bases from V and 5 from J, leaving 4 bases between them. The CDR3 loop spans 12 amino acids. CDR3 residues: CASSDRTGELFF. The CDR3 nucleotides are TGTGCCAGCAGTGATAGGACCGGGGAGCTGTTTTTT.

Notes on this clone: In the same sample, other DNA sequences code for this CDR3. The chain joins TRBV19 to TRBJ1-1; D is possibly TRBD1 (5 bases). From germline, CDR1 is LNHDA and CDR2 SQIVND (reference sequence). V was trimmed by 7 bases and J by 5 bases, leaving 11 bases between them. The CDR3 runs to 12 residues. The CDR3 spells CASTGWGTEAFF. In DNA, the CDR3 is TGTGCCAGTACGGGATGGGGGACTGAAGCTTTCTTT.

This chain links TRBV18 with TRBJ1-4, with TRBD1 matching over 7 bases. V shed 2 bases, J shed 8 bases, and the junction held 11 bases outside the gene matches. The germline CDR1 and CDR2 sequences are KGHSH and LQKENI. This CDR3 region has 16 residues. The DNA for the CDR3 is TGTGCCAGCTCACCAACGAGAACAGGGGTTGTAGAAAAACTGTTTTTT. Its protein is CASSPTRTGVVEKLFF.

Remarks on this clone: Other nucleotide sequences in the sample specify the same CDR3. This rearrangement joins TRBV6-5 to TRBJ2-1; D not certain. The germline V gene encodes CDR1 MNHEY and CDR2 SVGAGI. Trimming stripped 8 bases from V and 7 bases from J, with 9 bases between. This CDR3 has 11 amino acids. DNA of the CDR3: TGTGCCAGCTCCCTGGGGAATGAGCAGTTCTTC. This sequence encodes CASSLGNEQFF.

V and J are TRBV5-6 and TRBJ1-5; 10 bases map to TRBD1. Germline CDR1 reads SGHDT; CDR2 reads YYEEEE. The CDR3 has 15 residues. J gave up 5 bases and V 3 bases, and 5 bases lay outside the gene matches. The CDR3 DNA reads as TGTGCCAGCAGCTCGACAGGGGGCCTTTATCAGCCCCAGCATTTT. Protein: CASSSTGGLYQPQHF.

V and J are TRBV6-1 and TRBJ2-7; TRBD1 matches 7 bases. The CDR3 is made up of 14 amino acids. V lost 4 bases to trimming and J lost 3 bases; unmatched junction nucleotides: 6. Germline V gene lookup returns CDR1 MNHNS and CDR2 SASEGT. CDR3 region: CASSGRDRYYEQYF. The CDR3, as DNA: TGTGCCAGCAGTGGACGGGACAGATACTACGAGCAGTACTTC.

The V and J genes are TRBV6-6 and TRBJ2-1, with 10 bases that match TRBD2. Germline V gives CDR1 MNHNY, CDR2 SVGAGI (reference sequence). J gave up 5 bases and V 2 bases, and 3 bases lay outside the gene matches. The CDR3 has 15 amino acids. As DNA, the CDR3 is TGTGCCAGCAGTTACGGAGGACTAGCGGACAATGAGCAGTTCTTC. Translated: CASSYGGLADNEQFF.

The chain employs TRBV5-4 and TRBJ2-6; D not certain. CDR3 length: 17 amino acids. Trimming shortened V by 4 bases and J by 0 bases, and 14 bases separated the two germline ends. Germline loops: CDR1 SGHNT, CDR2 YYREEE (reference sequence). The CDR3 DNA reads as TGTGCCAGCAGCCCCGGCGTGGGATACTCTGGGGCCAACGTCCTGACTTTC. Its protein product is CASSPGVGYSGANVLTF.

The V and J genes are TRBV7-8 and TRBJ2-3; TRBD2 matches 8 bases. With V trimmed by 5 bases and J by 2 bases, 9 bases remained unmatched. Germline CDR1 and CDR2: SGHVS and FQNEAQ. The CDR3 runs to 16 residues. CDR3 in amino acids: CASSPLIAGPTDTQYF. CDR3 DNA: TGTGCCAGCAGCCCTCTGATAGCGGGGCCCACAGATACGCAGTATTTT.

This chain joins TRBV7-9 and TRBJ2-3; 7 positions agree with TRBD2. V lost 3 bases, J lost 1 base, and 1 base stayed unmatched. Germline V gene sequence: CDR1 SEHNR, CDR2 FQNEAQ (reference sequence). The CDR3 runs to 14 residues. CDR3: CASSFRGGTDTQYF. The CDR3 DNA follows: TGTGCCAGCAGCTTCCGGGGGGGCACAGATACGCAGTATTTT.

This chain connects TRBV5-4 to TRBJ2-5; D is undetermined. CDR3 length equals 14 residues. Germline values: CDR1 SGHNT, CDR2 YYREEE (reference sequence). The V and J ends lost 2 bases and 0 bases respectively, with 8 bases between them. CDR3 sequence reads: CASSFDGNQETQYF. The CDR3 DNA sequence: TGTGCCAGCAGCTTCGACGGTAACCAAGAGACCCAGTACTTC.

The genes are TRBV10-2 and TRBJ2-3, with 12 bases that match TRBD2. The CDR3 totals 15 residues. Germline lookup yields CDR1 WSHSY and CDR2 SAAADI. The trim removed 6 bases at V and 3 bases at J, leaving 4 bases unmatched. The CDR3 DNA is TGCGCCAGCAGGAGGACTAGCGGGGAAACAGATACGCAGTATTTT. This codes for CASRRTSGETDTQYF.

The chain joins TRBV5-1 to TRBJ1-1; D might be TRBD1 (6 bases). This CDR3 region has 17 residues. V lost 4 bases and J 0 bases, leaving 19 bases between the germline ends. Germline V gene lookup returns CDR1 SGHRS and CDR2 YFSETQ. CDR3 loop: CASSPAKYRAMNTEAFF. Here the CDR3 DNA reads TGCGCCAGCAGCCCCGCGAAGTACAGGGCTATGAACACTGAAGCTTTCTTT.

The chain recombines TRBV18 with TRBJ2-5; no reliable D call. CDR3 length: 12 residues. CDR1 and CDR2 from the germline V gene are KGHSH and LQKENI. The V and J ends lost 2 bases and 4 bases respectively, with 5 bases between them. The CDR3 DNA sequence: TGTGCCAGCTCACCATCGGGAGAGACCCAGTACTTC. Protein sequence: CASSPSGETQYF.

For this clone: Other nucleotide sequences in the sample specify the same CDR3. V gene TRBV19 combines with J gene TRBJ1-2; D uncertain. Germline V gene sequence: CDR1 LNHDA, CDR2 SQIVND (reference sequence). The CDR3 is 10 amino acids. V dropped 9 bases and J dropped 5 bases, with 7 bases sitting between them. CDR3 amino acids: CASLGYGYTF. As DNA, the CDR3 is TGTGCCAGCCTAGGGTATGGCTACACCTTC.

This clone was seen more than once but under ten times. This chain joins TRBV19 and TRBJ2-1, with D possibly TRBD2 on 5 matching bases. The CDR3 totals 12 residues. CDR1 is LNHDA and CDR2 is SQIVND in the germline V gene (reference sequence). V lost 7 bases to trimming and J lost 9 bases, with 13 bases between them. CDR3 bases: TGTGCCAGTACTCTAGGAGGAGGTGAGCAGTTCTTC. Translating gives CASTLGGGEQFF.

V usage is TRBV6-5 and J usage is TRBJ2-5; possibly TRBD2 for D (6 bases). The CDR3 contains 15 residues. The V gene's germline CDR1 is MNHEY and CDR2 SVGAGI. Trimming pared 0 bases from V and 1 base from J, leaving 9 bases between. The CDR3 here is CASSYSRTTQETQYF. The CDR3 DNA reads TGTGCCAGCAGTTACTCCCGGACTACCCAAGAGACCCAGTACTTC.

This CDR3 is CASSPSGEYNEQFF. The CDR3, as DNA: TGTGCCAGCAGCCCTAGCGGGGAGTACAATGAGCAGTTCTTC. The chain recombines TRBV6-5 with TRBJ2-1; 9 nucleotides line up with TRBD2. V was pared by 6 bases and J by 4 bases, with 4 bases of the junction left unmatched. CDR1 and CDR2 (germline): MNHEY, SVGAGI. This CDR3 comprises 14 residues.

The V call is TRBV10-2, the J call TRBJ2-7, with a weak D call TRBD2 (6 bases). Germline CDR1 is WSHSY and CDR2 is SAAADI. Trimming removed 0 bases at V and 3 bases at J, with 12 bases between. This CDR3 spans 15 amino acids. The CDR3 loop is CASSESGGGVYEQYF. CDR3 nucleotides: TGCGCCAGCAGTGAGTCAGGTGGCGGGGTCTACGAGCAGTACTTC.

The CDR3 sequence is CASPVRGRSGELFF. CDR3 coding DNA: TGTGCCAGCCCAGTCAGGGGTAGGTCCGGGGAGCTGTTTTTT. This chain links TRBV2 with TRBJ2-2, with D perhaps matching TRBD1 (6 bases). V was shortened by 8 bases and J by 6 bases, with 16 bases between the two germline ends. The germline gives CDR1 SNHLY, CDR2 FYNNEI. The CDR3 totals 14 residues. The entire variable domain, with the rest obtained from reference TRBV2 and TRBJ2-2, is as follows: EPEVTQTPSHQVTQMGQEVILRCVPISNHLYFYWYRQILGQKVEFLVSFYNNEISEKSEIFDDQFSVERPDGSNFTLKIRSTKLEDSAMYFCASPVRGRSGELFFGEGSRLTVL.

The gene calls are TRBV27 and TRBJ1-2; tentative D call: TRBD1 (6 bases). V was shortened by 5 bases and J by 1 base, with 17 bases between the two germline ends. CDR1 is MNHEY, CDR2 SMNVEV, per germline (reference sequence). The CDR3 extends over 16 amino acids. The CDR3 coding sequence is TGTGCCAGCAGTCCTTCGACAGGACCCGTTAACTATGGCTACACCTTC. Translation gives CASSPSTGPVNYGYTF.

The rearrangement uses TRBV27 and TRBJ2-3; possibly TRBD2 for D (5 bases). V was pared by 2 bases and J by 0 bases, with 9 bases between. The CDR3 length is 15 residues. Germline CDR1 is MNHEY and CDR2 is SMNVEV (reference sequence). In DNA, the CDR3 is TGTGCCAGCAGTTTAACTAGAGGGAGCACAGATACGCAGTATTTT. Protein product: CASSLTRGSTDTQYF.

This clone was detected only once. V is TRBV5-5 and J is TRBJ2-7; TRBD1 agrees at 7 bases. The J segment lost 1 base and the V segment lost 2 bases, leaving 3 bases of the junction unmatched. From germline, CDR1 is SGHKS and CDR2 YYEKEE (reference sequence). The CDR3 has 14 amino acids. This CDR3 reads CASSLDRVSYEQYF. CDR3 DNA: TGTGCCAGCAGCTTAGACAGGGTATCCTACGAGCAGTACTTC.

The J gene is TRBJ2-7, the V gene TRBV11-2; 9 bases align to TRBD1. Trimming at V came to 2 bases and at J to 0 bases, leaving 11 bases not matched to a gene. This CDR3 contains 18 residues. Germline CDR1 reads SGHAT; CDR2 reads FQNNGV. CDR3 sequence reads: CASSLPRGQGPSSYEQYF. CDR3 coding DNA: TGTGCCAGCAGCTTACCTCGAGGACAGGGGCCGAGCTCCTACGAGCAGTACTTC.

In the case of this clone: This specimen includes other DNA sequences encoding the same CDR3. The V call is TRBV4-1, the J call TRBJ2-7; 12 bases are a match to TRBD2. Trimming at V came to 0 bases and at J to 2 bases, leaving 2 bases not matched to a gene. The CDR3 loop spans 16 amino acids. The germline gives CDR1 MGHRA, CDR2 YSYEKL. In nucleotides, the CDR3 is TGCGCCAGCAGCCAAGAACTAGCGGGGGGAACCTACGAGCAGTACTTC. The encoded protein is CASSQELAGGTYEQYF.